The 26 T cell receptor beta chains given below trace back to one sample, sequenced in a study. TCRdb re-derived calls from the 5' RACE reads in MiXCR, one entry per CDR3 protein. This sample has about 53,000 distinct CDR3 sequences, with about 25% found just once. Sequenced: tumor-infiltrating naive CD4+ T cells sorted from the breast tumor. As for subset: naive CD4+ T cells, CD4+CD45RA+CD25-. The receptors come from a female donor with breast cancer.

This clonotype appeared a few times. This sequence joins TRBV13 and TRBJ1-5, with unresolved D. The V gene lost 3 bases and the J gene lost 6 bases, with 6 bases spanning the gap. Germline-derived CDR1 and CDR2 are PRHDT and FYEKMQ (reference sequence). This CDR3 has 12 amino acids. DNA for the CDR3: TGTGCCAGCAGCTTTTTAGGTCAGCCCCAGCATTTT. It translates to CASSFLGQPQHF.

Comments on this clonotype: Being one base from a much bigger clone, this may be a read error. The chain joins TRBV20-1 to TRBJ2-7, with 13 bases fitting TRBD2. The CDR3 consists of 14 residues. Per germline, CDR1 DFQATT and CDR2 SNEGSKA (reference sequence). This CDR3 reads CSVSGLAGSYERYF. The CDR3 DNA follows: TGCAGTGTTTCGGGACTAGCGGGATCCTACGAGCGGTACTTC.

With respect to this clonotype: A junction boundary mismatches the germline segment, possibly from a read error. V gene TRBV7-7 combines with J gene TRBJ2-1; D gene ambiguous. Germline CDR1 reads SSHAT; CDR2 reads FNYEAQ (reference sequence). The CDR3 consists of 13 residues. CDR3 in DNA: TGTGCTAGCAGCGAGGAACCGGTAACTGAGCAGTTCTTC. Translation: CASSEEPVTEQFF. The full variable domain, completed using reference TRBV7-7 and TRBJ2-1, is GAGVSQSPRYKVTKRGQDVTLRCDPISSHATLYWYQQALGQGPEFLTYFNYEAQPDKSGLPSDRFSAERPEGSISTLTIQRTEQRDSAMYRCASSEEPVTEQFFGPGTRLTVL.

This sequence joins TRBV5-1 and TRBJ2-1; D not certain. This CDR3 contains 14 residues. The germline V gene encodes CDR1 SGHRS and CDR2 YFSETQ. Trimming stripped 0 bases from V and 4 bases from J, with 8 bases between. CDR3 bases: TGCGCCAGCAGCTTGGCGGAACCGTACAATGAGCAGTTCTTC. Translation: CASSLAEPYNEQFF.

This clonotype was counted at least ten times. The genes are TRBV20-1 and TRBJ1-2; D may be TRBD1 (5 bases). The ends were cut back, 1 base at V and 1 base at J, with 16 bases in the middle. CDR3 size: 16 residues. The germline V gene has CDR1 DFQATT and CDR2 SNEGSKA (reference sequence). DNA of the CDR3: TGCAGTGCTAGAGGGGGCTCCGGGGCTGTTAACTATGGCTACACCTTC. Its protein product is CSARGGSGAVNYGYTF.

This clonotype was seen a handful of times. The J gene is TRBJ1-6, the V gene TRBV28; 7 bases match TRBD1. The CDR3 sequence is 17 residues long. Germline V gene data show CDR1 as MDHEN and CDR2 as SYDVKM. The V and J ends lost 4 bases and 4 bases, in that order; junction bases with no gene match: 10. The CDR3 nucleotides are TGTGCCAGCAGTTCAACAGGGGAAGGGGGTTATAATTCACCCCTCCACTTT. Its translation is CASSSTGEGGYNSPLHF.

The V call is TRBV5-1, the J call TRBJ1-2, with TRBD1 matching over 9 bases. The trim removed 0 bases at V and 10 bases at J, leaving 7 bases unmatched. The CDR3 length is 14 residues. Looked up from germline, CDR1 is SGHRS and CDR2 is YFSETQ. CDR3 sequence (DNA): TGCGCCAGCAGCTTGGGACAGGGGGAGGATGACTACACCTTC. Its protein product is CASSLGQGEDDYTF.

The chain joins TRBV4-2 to TRBJ2-3; maybe TRBD1 (6 bases). Per germline, CDR1 LGHNA and CDR2 YNFKEQ. Trimming cost V 0 bases and J 7 bases, with 14 bases left between them. There are 15 residues in the CDR3. The chain's CDR3 is CASSQEGQGSNTQYF. The CDR3 DNA reads TGTGCCAGCAGCCAAGAAGGGCAGGGGTCCAATACGCAGTATTTT.

The chain combines TRBV7-6 with TRBJ2-7; tentative D call: TRBD2 (6 bases). Trimming took 3 bases from V and 1 from J, leaving 13 bases between them. The germline V gene encodes CDR1 SGHVS and CDR2 FNYEAQ. The CDR3 is 15 amino acids. Written as DNA, the CDR3 is TGTGCCAGCAGCTTCTACGGGGGTCGGTCCTACGAGCAGTACTTC. It yields the protein CASSFYGGRSYEQYF.

The J gene is TRBJ2-4, the V gene TRBV5-1; 7 positions agree with TRBD2. CDR3 length: 16 residues. V lost 4 bases to trimming and J lost 8 bases; unmatched junction nucleotides: 15. Germline lookup yields CDR1 SGHRS and CDR2 YFSETQ. CDR3 loop: CASSPGTTYVRDIQYF. As DNA, the CDR3 is TGCGCCAGCAGCCCTGGGACTACGTATGTCAGGGACATTCAGTACTTC.

The gene calls are TRBV20-1 and TRBJ1-1; the D is unclear. CDR1 DFQATT and CDR2 SNEGSKA come from the germline V gene (reference sequence). V was clipped by 1 base and J by 4 bases, with 16 bases between them. There are 15 residues in the CDR3. CDR3 DNA: TGCAGTGCTAGAGCCTTACAGTCCCTGGGCACTGAAGCTTTCTTT. It translates to CSARALQSLGTEAFF.

This chain connects TRBV6-5 to TRBJ2-4; 8 positions match TRBD1. V was pared by 4 bases and J by 0 bases, with 5 bases of the junction left unmatched. The germline V gene has CDR1 MNHEY and CDR2 SVGAGI. CDR3 length equals 16 residues. Written as DNA, the CDR3 is TGTGCCAGCAGTTCACGGACAGGGATAGCCAAAAACATTCAGTACTTC. Amino acid sequence: CASSSRTGIAKNIQYF.

On this clonotype itself: The junction shows a germline mismatch at one end, possibly a read error. The J gene is TRBJ2-3, the V gene TRBV7-8; either TRBD1 or TRBD2 may fit D (5 bases each). This CDR3 has 13 residues. CDR1 and CDR2 from the germline V gene are SGHVS and FQNEAQ. The CDR3 nucleotides read TGTGCCGGCAGCCCGGGGACCACAGATACGCAGTATTTT. Amino acid sequence: CAGSPGTTDTQYF.

The chain links TRBV2 to TRBJ1-4; 10 nucleotides match TRBD1. The junction had 7 bases not matched to a gene; V was cut back by 11 bases and J by 7 bases. This CDR3 has 13 residues. Germline values: CDR1 SNHLY, CDR2 FYNNEI. DNA for the CDR3: TGTGCCGGCCGACAGGGGGCCCGTGAAAAACTGTTTTTT. Encoded protein: CAGRQGAREKLFF. The full variable domain, its missing parts supplied by reference TRBV2 and TRBJ1-4, is EPEVTQTPSHQVTQMGQEVILRCVPISNHLYFYWYRQILGQKVEFLVSFYNNEISEKSEIFDDQFSVERPDGSNFTLKIRSTKLEDSAMYFCAGRQGAREKLFFGSGTQLSVL.

This chain connects TRBV5-1 to TRBJ2-1; D might be TRBD2 (7 bases). The CDR3 loop spans 13 amino acids. From germline, CDR1 is SGHRS and CDR2 YFSETQ. V was clipped by 4 bases and J by 9 bases, with 14 bases between them. Here the CDR3 DNA reads TGCGCCAGCAGCCCTTACAGGGAGGGTGAGCAGTTCTTC. Amino acid sequence: CASSPYREGEQFF.

This clonotype was seen more than once but under ten times. V and J are TRBV12-3 or TRBV12-4 and TRBJ2-3, with a possible D match to TRBD1 (6 bases). This CDR3 is 13 amino acids long. Trimming took off 6 bases at V and 4 bases at J, with 11 bases between the two ends. CDR3: CASRLDSPDTQYF. The CDR3 DNA sequence: TGTGCCAGCAGACTGGACAGTCCAGATACGCAGTATTTT.

This clonotype was seen more than once but under ten times. The V and J genes are TRBV25-1 and TRBJ1-2, with D tentatively TRBD1 (6 bases). The germline V gene encodes CDR1 MGHDK and CDR2 SYGVNS. Trimming took 6 bases from V and 8 from J, leaving 16 bases between them. This CDR3 contains 13 residues. The CDR3 DNA reads as TGTGCCAGCAGGGAGACAGGCCGGCGGGGCTACACCTTC. Translated, it gives CASRETGRRGYTF.

This clonotype was counted many times. This chain links TRBV7-8 with TRBJ2-4; TRBD2 agrees at 15 bases. Looked up from germline, CDR1 is SGHVS and CDR2 is FQNEAQ. The CDR3 covers 14 residues. The trim removed 5 bases at V and 12 bases at J, leaving 5 bases unmatched. CDR3 sequence: CASSPGLAGGNQYF. In nucleotides, the CDR3 is TGTGCCAGCAGCCCCGGACTAGCGGGAGGGAATCAGTACTTC.

This clonotype was counted a few times. The chain links TRBV5-1 to TRBJ2-3; no clear D gene. Germline V gene sequence: CDR1 SGHRS, CDR2 YFSETQ. The CDR3 runs to 13 residues. Deletions cut 5 bases from V and 1 base from J, with 8 bases between. Here the CDR3 reads CASSTEGTDTQYF. CDR3 coding DNA: TGCGCCAGCAGTACCGAGGGCACAGATACGCAGTATTTT.

The chain combines TRBV4-1 with TRBJ2-7; 9 bases fit TRBD1. Germline-derived CDR1 and CDR2 are MGHRA and YSYEKL. The V gene end was trimmed by 3 bases and the J gene end by 4 bases; junction bases not matched to a gene: 13. The CDR3 covers 17 residues. CDR3 protein: CASSQIDLGTGSYEQYF. The CDR3 nucleotides read TGCGCCAGCAGCCAGATTGACCTCGGGACAGGGTCTTACGAGCAGTACTTC.

This clonotype has a handful of counts. This chain joins TRBV2 and TRBJ1-5; D call uncertain. Germline CDR1 and CDR2: SNHLY and FYNNEI. V was cut by 2 bases and J by 4 bases, with 12 bases left in between. The CDR3 consists of 15 residues. CDR3 nucleotides: TGTGCCAGCAGTGAACAACAGATCAGAAATCAGCCCCAGCATTTT. Protein: CASSEQQIRNQPQHF.

A remark on this clonotype: A read error may explain this, as a much larger clone is one base away. This chain connects TRBV12-3 or TRBV12-4 to TRBJ1-5; weak D call: TRBD1 (6 bases). The CDR3 length is 15 residues. The V and J ends lost 4 bases and 5 bases respectively, with 15 bases between them. CDR3: CASSSNRDTYQPQHF. The CDR3 DNA follows: TGTGCCAGCAGTTCCAACCGGGACACCTATCAGCCCCAGCATTTT.

V is TRBV20-1 and J is TRBJ1-3; 8 bases match TRBD1. The germline V gene encodes CDR1 DFQATT and CDR2 SNEGSKA (reference sequence). The CDR3 runs 16 residues. The junction had 6 bases not matched to a gene; V was cut back by 2 bases and J by 0 bases. CDR3 DNA sequence: TGCAGTGCTAGAAGACAGGGGCTAAACTCTGGAAACACCATATATTTT. This sequence encodes CSARRQGLNSGNTIYF.

The table lists this clonotype with a few counts. This chain links TRBV12-3 or TRBV12-4 with TRBJ1-1; D is unclear. V was cut by 6 bases and J by 0 bases, with 11 bases left in between. The CDR3 contains 14 residues. CDR3: CASRIQVMNTEAFF. CDR3 sequence (DNA): TGTGCCAGCAGGATTCAGGTCATGAACACTGAAGCTTTCTTT.

This clonotype was seen a handful of times. The CDR3 region is CASNTRVTNYGYTF. The CDR3, as DNA: TGTGCCAGTAACACCAGGGTCACTAACTATGGCTACACCTTC. The chain uses TRBV19 and TRBJ1-2, with D perhaps matching TRBD1 (5 bases). The CDR3 is made up of 14 amino acids. The V gene lost 7 bases and the J gene lost 0 bases, with 12 bases spanning the gap. Per germline, CDR1 LNHDA and CDR2 SQIVND (reference sequence).

The V call is TRBV10-3, the J call TRBJ2-3; tentative D call: TRBD2 (6 bases). Trimming removed 3 bases at V and 5 bases at J, with 15 bases between. In germline, CDR1 is ENHRY, CDR2 SYGVKD. The CDR3 totals 15 residues. DNA for the CDR3: TGTGCCATCAGTGACGAGGCGGGATTAGGAGATACGCAGTATTTT. It codes for CAISDEAGLGDTQYF.